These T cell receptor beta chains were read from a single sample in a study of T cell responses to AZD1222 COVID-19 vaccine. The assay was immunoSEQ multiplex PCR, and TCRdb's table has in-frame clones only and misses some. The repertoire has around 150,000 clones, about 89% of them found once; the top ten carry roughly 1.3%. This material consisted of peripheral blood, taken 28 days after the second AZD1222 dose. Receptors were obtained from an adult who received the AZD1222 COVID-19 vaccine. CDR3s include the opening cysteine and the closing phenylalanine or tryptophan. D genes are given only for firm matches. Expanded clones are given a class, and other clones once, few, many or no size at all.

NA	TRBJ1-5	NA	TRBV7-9	TGTGCCAGCAGCATATGGACAGCCAAGGGGGGCAATCAGCCCCAGCATTTT	CASSIWTAKGGNQPQHF
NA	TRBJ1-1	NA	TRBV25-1	TGTGCCAGCCAAAACAGGAGGGACACTGAAGCTTTCTTT	CASQNRRDTEAFF
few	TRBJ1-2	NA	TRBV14	TGTGCCAGCAGCCATGGACCTTCCTATGGCTACACCTTC	CASSHGPSYGYTF
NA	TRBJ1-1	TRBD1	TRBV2	TGTGCCAGCAGTGTGGGACAGCTGAACACTGAAGCTTTCTTT	CASSVGQLNTEAFF
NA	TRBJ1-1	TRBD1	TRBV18	TGTGCCAGCTCACCTAAGGCGACAGGGGGAACTGAAGCTTTCTTT	CASSPKATGGTEAFF
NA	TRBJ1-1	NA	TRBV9	TGTGCCAGCAGCGTAGCTGCACAGCCGAACACTGAAGCTTTCTTT	CASSVAAQPNTEAFF
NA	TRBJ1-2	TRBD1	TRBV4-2	TGTGCCAGCAGCCAATCAGGACAGGGAAACTATGGCTACACCTTC	CASSQSGQGNYGYTF
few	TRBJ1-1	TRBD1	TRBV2	TGTGCCAGCAGGGAGAGGCAGGGGGTCCGAACTGAAGCTTTCTTT	CASRERQGVRTEAFF
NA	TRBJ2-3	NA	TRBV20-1	TGCAGTGCTAGTCGGGACTTCACAGATACGCAGTATTTT	CSASRDFTDTQYF
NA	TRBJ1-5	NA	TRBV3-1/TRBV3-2	TGTGCCAGCAGCCAAGACTTTGGCAGCTATCAGCCCCAGCATTTT	CASSQDFGSYQPQHF
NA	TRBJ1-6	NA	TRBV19	TGTGCCGGATATCGGGATCCCCATTCACCCCTCCACTTT	CAGYRDPHSPLHF
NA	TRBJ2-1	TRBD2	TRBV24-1	TGTGCCACCAGTGACCACAGCGGGAGCTCCTACAATGAGCAGTTCTTC	CATSDHSGSSYNEQFF
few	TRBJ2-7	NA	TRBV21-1	TGTGCCAGCAGCAAGGTTGGGGGGTACGAGCAGTACTTC	CASSKVGGYEQYF
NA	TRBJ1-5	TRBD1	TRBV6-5	TGTGCCAGCAGGCCTGACAGGGGGGAATATCAGCCCCAGCATTTT	CASRPDRGEYQPQHF
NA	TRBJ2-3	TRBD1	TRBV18	TGTGCCAGCTCACCCACAGGGGGCACAGATACGCAGTATTTT	CASSPTGGTDTQYF
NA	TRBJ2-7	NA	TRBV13	TGTGCCAGCAGCTTATCGGGGGAGTTCTCTTACGAGCAGTACTTC	CASSLSGEFSYEQYF
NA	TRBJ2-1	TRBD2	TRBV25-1	TGTGCCAGCAGTGAATATGGCGGGGGAGGGAATGAGCAGTTCTTC	CASSEYGGGGNEQFF
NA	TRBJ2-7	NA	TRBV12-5	TGTGCTAGTGGTTTGGTATTCCCGGACACTGACTACGAGCAGTACTTC	CASGLVFPDTDYEQYF
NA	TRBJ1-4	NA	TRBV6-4	TGTGCCAGCAGTGCCCGTGGAGCAGGTGAAAAACTGTTTTTT	CASSARGAGEKLFF
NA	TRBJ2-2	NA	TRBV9	TGTGCCAGCAGCGTAGTCCCCGTAGGGGCCGGGACCGGGGAGCTGTTTTTT	CASSVVPVGAGTGELFF
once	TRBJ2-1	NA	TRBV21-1	TGTGCCAGCTATGTAACGGCCCACAATGAGCAGTTCTTC	CASYVTAHNEQFF
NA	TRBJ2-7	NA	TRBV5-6	TGTGCCAGCAGCTGGGGTCGAGGGAATGTGGGGGAGCAGTACTTC	CASSWGRGNVGEQYF
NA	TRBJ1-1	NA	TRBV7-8	TGTGCCAGCAGCCCCCAGGGGATGAACACTGAAGCTTTCTTT	CASSPQGMNTEAFF
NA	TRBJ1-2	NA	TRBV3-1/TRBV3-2	TGTGCCAGCAGTCTACCGGGGTTCTATGGCTACACCTTC	CASSLPGFYGYTF
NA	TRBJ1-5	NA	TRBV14	TGTGCCAGCAGCCAAGGAGAAGGTCAGCCCCAGCATTTT	CASSQGEGQPQHF
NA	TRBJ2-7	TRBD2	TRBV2	TGTGCCAGCAATCCTAGCGGGGGGGCCTACGAGCAGTACTTC	CASNPSGGAYEQYF
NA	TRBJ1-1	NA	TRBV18	TGTGCCAGCTCACCACCTTATAAGAATTCTGACACTGAAGCTTTCTTT	CASSPPYKNSDTEAFF
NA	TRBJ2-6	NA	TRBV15	TGTGCCACCAGCACTGCAGGGTCTGGGGCCAACGTCCTGACTTTC	CATSTAGSGANVLTF
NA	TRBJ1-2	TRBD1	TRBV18	TGTGCCAGCTCACCACCTCAACAGGGGACGATCTATGGCTACACCTTC	CASSPPQQGTIYGYTF
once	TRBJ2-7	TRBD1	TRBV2	TGTGCCAGCGACGGGACAGGGGCCCACGAGCAGTACTTC	CASDGTGAHEQYF
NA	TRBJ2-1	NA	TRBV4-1	TGCGCCAGCAGCCATACCGGGGTCGATGAGCAGTTCTTC	CASSHTGVDEQFF
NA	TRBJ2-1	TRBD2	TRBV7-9	TGTGCCAGCAGCCCGCCGACCGGGGGGGCCTACAATGAGCAGTTCTTC	CASSPPTGGAYNEQFF
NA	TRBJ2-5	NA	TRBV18	TGTGCCAGCTCACCAACGGACCGACGGTTGCAGACCCAGTACTTC	CASSPTDRRLQTQYF
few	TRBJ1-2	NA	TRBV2	TGTGCCAGCAGCGGACTGTTCTATGGCTACACCTTC	CASSGLFYGYTF
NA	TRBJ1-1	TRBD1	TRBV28	TGTGCCAGCAGTTTCAGGGGACAGGGCCCTGAAGCTTTCTTT	CASSFRGQGPEAFF
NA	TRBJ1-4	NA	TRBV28	TGTGCCAGCAGTCCCGTTGGGGGACCTCCGACTGAAAAACTGTTTTTT	CASSPVGGPPTEKLFF
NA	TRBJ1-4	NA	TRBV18	TGTGCCAGCTCACCGAACGGGGAAAAACTGTTTTTT	CASSPNGEKLFF
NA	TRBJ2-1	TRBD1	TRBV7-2	TGTGCCAGCAGCTTCCCGGACAGGGTCAATGAGCAGTTCTTC	CASSFPDRVNEQFF
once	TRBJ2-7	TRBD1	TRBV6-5	TGTGCCAGCAGACCCGGGACAGAGACCTACGAGCAGTACTTC	CASRPGTETYEQYF
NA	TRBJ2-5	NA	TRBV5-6	TGTGCCAGCAGCCCGGGGTGGGGTGCGGGGGAGACCCAGTACTTC	CASSPGWGAGETQYF
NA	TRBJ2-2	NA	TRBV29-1	TGCAGCGCTGGGGGCCTGTCTGGGGCCGGGGAGCTGTTTTTT	CSAGGLSGAGELFF
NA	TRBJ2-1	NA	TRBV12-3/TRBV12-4	TGTGCCAGCAGTTTCCAGGGTGATGAGCAGTTCTTC	CASSFQGDEQFF
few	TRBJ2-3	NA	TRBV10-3	TGTGCCATCGGAGTCCCTGTAGCGTTCAGCACAGATACGCAGTATTTT	CAIGVPVAFSTDTQYF
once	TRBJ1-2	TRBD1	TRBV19	TGTGCCAGTAGTATAGAGCCTGGACAGGGTGACGGCTACACCTTC	CASSIEPGQGDGYTF
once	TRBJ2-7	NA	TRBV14	TGTGCCAGCAGCCTATCCTCAGTCTCCTACGAGCAGTACTTC	CASSLSSVSYEQYF
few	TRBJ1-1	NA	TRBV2	TGTGCCAGCAGTGGAATGGGGTATACTGAAGCTTTCTTT	CASSGMGYTEAFF
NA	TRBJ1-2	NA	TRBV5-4	TGTGCCAGCAGCTTGGCCAATTGGGACCCCGACTATGGCTACACCTTC	CASSLANWDPDYGYTF
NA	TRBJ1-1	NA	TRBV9	TGTGCCAGCAGCGTAGGAGTAGGCGGCACTGAAGCTTTCTTT	CASSVGVGGTEAFF
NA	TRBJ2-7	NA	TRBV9	TGTGCCAGCAGCCGGAGGAACTTC	CASSRRNF
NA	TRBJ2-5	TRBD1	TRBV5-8	TGTGCCAGCAGCTTGTTTCAGGGGGCCGAGACCCAGTACTTC	CASSLFQGAETQYF
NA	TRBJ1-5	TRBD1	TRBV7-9	TGTGCCAGCAGTAGCTGGACAGGGGATCCTAGCAATCAGCCCCAGCATTTT	CASSSWTGDPSNQPQHF
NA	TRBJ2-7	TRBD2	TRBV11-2	TGTGCCAGCAGCTTAGTAGCGGGGACCGCCTACGAGCAGTACTTC	CASSLVAGTAYEQYF
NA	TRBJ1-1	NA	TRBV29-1	TGCAGCGGAAATTGGGGGGCTGACACTGAAGCTTTCTTT	CSGNWGADTEAFF
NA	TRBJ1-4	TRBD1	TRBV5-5	TGTGCCAGCAGCTTGAACAGAGGGGGCGAAAAACTGTTTTTT	CASSLNRGGEKLFF
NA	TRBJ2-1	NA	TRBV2	TGTGCCAGCAGGGGGGACTCCACCTACAATGAGCAGTTCTTC	CASRGDSTYNEQFF
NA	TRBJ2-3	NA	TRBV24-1	TGTGCCACCAGTGATTTGCTTGACGGGTGGGATACGCAGTATTTT	CATSDLLDGWDTQYF